The present T cell receptor (beta chain) was sequenced within a study of beta chain features in type 1 diabetes. Study-level findings and limits: Moderate but significant shortening of TCRB CDR3s was recorded in all four CD4+ subsets from Type 1 diabetes patients.

Stem cell-like memory, regulatory, central memory and naive CD4+ cells were sorted via CD45RO/CCR7/CD25/CD127/CD95/CD27. Trimming pared 5 bases from V and 4 bases from J, leaving 9 bases between. CDR3 length: 13 amino acids. Germline V lookup: CDR1 SNHLY, CDR2 FYNNEI. Expressed TCRB transcripts were sequenced because the isolated RNA had all been reverse transcribed beforehand. Only in-frame clones appear in the TCRdb table, and some are missing; sequencing was by immunoSEQ multiplex PCR. This sample has under 850,000 clones, with about an eighth found just once. Points on this clone: Antigen specificity is unknown.

The genes are TRBV2 and TRBJ2-1; weak D call: TRBD2 (6 bases). The sample was naive CD4+ T cells from blood. The clonotype was recovered from a young man with type 1 diabetes. The CDR3 spells CASSRGLYNEQFF. The CDR3 nucleotides read TGTGCCAGCAGTCGGGGACTGTACAATGAGCAGTTCTTC.